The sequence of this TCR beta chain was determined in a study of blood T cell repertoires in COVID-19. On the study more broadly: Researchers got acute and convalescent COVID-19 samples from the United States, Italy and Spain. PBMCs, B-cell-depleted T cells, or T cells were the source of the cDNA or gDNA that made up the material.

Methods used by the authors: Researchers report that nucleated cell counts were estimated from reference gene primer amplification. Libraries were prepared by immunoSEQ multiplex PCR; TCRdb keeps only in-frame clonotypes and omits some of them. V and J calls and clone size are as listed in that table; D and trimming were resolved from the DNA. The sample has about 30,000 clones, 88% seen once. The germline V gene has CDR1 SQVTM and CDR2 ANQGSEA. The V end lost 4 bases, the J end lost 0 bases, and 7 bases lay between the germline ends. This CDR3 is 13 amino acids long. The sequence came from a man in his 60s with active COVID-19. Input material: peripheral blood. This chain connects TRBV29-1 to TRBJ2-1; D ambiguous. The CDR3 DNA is TGCAGCGTTGTTGTAAACTCCTACAATGAGCAGTTCTTC. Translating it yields CSVVVNSYNEQFF.